The text below deals with one TCR beta chain. This sample stems from a study of response to subunit inactivated influenza vaccine. The CDR3 contains 13 residues. Trimming removed 2 bases from V and 7 bases from J, with 11 bases in between. One entry per CDR3 protein results from TCRdb running MiXCR on the RT-PCR reads. There are about 620,000 distinct CDR3 sequences in the sample; approximately 10% occur only once, and 11% lies in the top ten. This same sample was also taken into another study, of T cells expressing NK-cell markers. That investigation notes: In generating TCR beta cDNA, 5'RACE template switching with UMIs was used.

The source material was PBMCs from blood, sampled on the day of vaccination. The clonotype was recovered from a man aged 45-65 years who received an inactivated influenza vaccine. V gene TRBV12-3 or TRBV12-4 combines with J gene TRBJ1-1; D may be TRBD1 (5 bases). The CDR3 protein is CASSLFWDGEAFF. The CDR3 nucleotides read TGTGCCAGCAGTTTATTTTGGGACGGTGAAGCTTTCTTT.